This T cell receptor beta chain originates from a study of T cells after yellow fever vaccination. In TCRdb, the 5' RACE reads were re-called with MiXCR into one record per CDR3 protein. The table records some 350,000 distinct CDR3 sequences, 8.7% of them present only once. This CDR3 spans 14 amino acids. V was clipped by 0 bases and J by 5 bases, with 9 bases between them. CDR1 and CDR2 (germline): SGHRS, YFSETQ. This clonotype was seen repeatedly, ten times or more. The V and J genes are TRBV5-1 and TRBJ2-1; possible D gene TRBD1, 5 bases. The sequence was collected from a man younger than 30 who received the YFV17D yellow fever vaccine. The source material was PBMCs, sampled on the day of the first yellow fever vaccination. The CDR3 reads CASSLALGDNEQFF. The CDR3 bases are TGCGCCAGCAGCTTGGCCCTAGGGGACAATGAGCAGTTCTTC.